The 24 T cell receptor beta chains reported below all come from one sample, sequenced in a study of T cell changes during pregnancy in multiple sclerosis. Here immunoSEQ multiplex PCR was the method, and the copy in TCRdb shows in-frame clones only, minus some. The sample records under 130,000 clones, 91% being singletons. The input for sequencing was peripheral blood, taken after pregnancy. The receptor source for this set is a female donor with multiple sclerosis, enrolled in a pregnancy study.

This clone was recorded once. The genes are TRBV5-6 and TRBJ1-4, with no clear D. V shed 2 bases and J shed 8 bases, with 16 bases lying between them. This CDR3 has 15 residues. CDR1 and CDR2 (germline): SGHDT, YYEEEE. The CDR3 sequence is CASSFRTVKNEKLFF. The CDR3, as DNA: TGTGCCAGCAGCTTTAGAACCGTAAAGAACGAAAAACTGTTTTTT.

This clone was recorded a few times. The chain uses TRBV5-1 and TRBJ2-2, with D possibly matching TRBD2 (6 bases). The CDR3 runs 16 residues. Germline CDR1 and CDR2: SGHRS and YFSETQ. Between the trimmed V and J ends, which lost 0 bases and 5 bases, there was a span of 14 bases. CDR3 coding DNA: TGCGCCAGCAGCTTGGCCTCCGCAGGGAGGACCGGGGAGCTGTTTTTT. Translating gives CASSLASAGRTGELFF.

CDR3 sequence reads: CASSQDSHSNQPQHF. For the CDR3, the DNA is TGTGCCAGCTCCCAGGACAGCCATAGCAATCAGCCCCAGCATTTT. V is TRBV2 and J is TRBJ1-5, with a possible D match to TRBD1 (6 bases). Germline CDR1 is SNHLY and CDR2 is FYNNEI. The CDR3 totals 15 residues. The V end was cut by 8 bases, the J end by 0 bases, with 14 bases between.

In its sample, this clone was seen once. J is TRBJ1-1 and V is TRBV21-1; the DNA was not used to check the table's D call, TRBD1. TRBV21-1 is termed a pseudogene. This CDR3 has 15 amino acids. The CDR3 DNA reads TGTGCCAGCAGCAATACACAGGGAACTATCACTGAAGCTTTCTTT. Its protein is CASSNTQGTITEAFF.

The J gene is TRBJ1-6, the V gene TRBV6-1; TRBD1 matches at 8 bases. This CDR3 has 14 amino acids. Germline V CDR1 and CDR2: MNHNS, SASEGT. V lost 6 bases to trimming and J lost 6 bases; unmatched junction nucleotides: 4. The CDR3: CASRGQGSNSPLHF. The DNA of the CDR3 is TGTGCCAGCAGAGGACAGGGATCTAATTCACCCCTCCACTTT.

This rearrangement joins TRBV7-9 to TRBJ2-7, with TRBD1 as a possible D gene (5 bases). The germline V gene encodes CDR1 SEHNR and CDR2 FQNEAQ (reference sequence). There are 13 residues in the CDR3. The V end was cut by 8 bases, the J end by 3 bases, with 14 bases between. CDR3 residues: CASSQGFRYEQYF. The CDR3 region has the DNA TGTGCCAGCTCCCAGGGTTTTCGCTACGAGCAGTACTTC.

The V and J genes are TRBV10-3 and TRBJ2-7, with 7 positions matching TRBD1. V lost 5 bases to trimming and J lost 2 bases; unmatched junction nucleotides: 3. In germline, CDR1 is ENHRY, CDR2 SYGVKD. This CDR3 spans 13 amino acids. As DNA, the CDR3 is TGTGCCATCAGTAGACAGGGCACCTACGAGCAGTACTTC. This encodes CAISRQGTYEQYF.

The chain uses TRBV4-1 and TRBJ1-1, with D perhaps matching TRBD1 (6 bases). Germline V gene lookup returns CDR1 MGHRA and CDR2 YSYEKL. The CDR3 sequence is 15 residues long. V was trimmed by 2 bases and J by 5 bases, leaving 15 bases between them. CDR3 bases: TGCGCCAGCAGCCAATCGGGCAGGGGTGGGACTGAAGCTTTCTTT. It codes for CASSQSGRGGTEAFF.

A word on this clone: A read error may account for a junction end that differs from germline. The chain couples TRBV6-1 to TRBJ2-7, with 10 bases lining up with TRBD2. The CDR3 is made up of 13 amino acids. Germline V gene sequence: CDR1 MNHNS, CDR2 SASEGT. CDR3 amino acids: CASSETSGVSGCF. The CDR3 nucleotides are TGTGCCAGCAGTGAAACTAGCGGGGTGTCGGGTTGCTTC.

The chain links TRBV12-5 to TRBJ1-6; D ambiguous. The CDR3 has 13 amino acids. Between the trimmed V and J ends, which lost 8 bases and 0 bases, there was a span of 5 bases. From germline, CDR1 is LGHNT and CDR2 FRNRAP. The CDR3 DNA is TGTGCTAGTAGGAGCTCCTATAATTCACCCCTCCACTTT. Protein sequence: CASRSSYNSPLHF.

This chain uses TRBV5-5 with TRBJ2-7; 10 bases match TRBD1. Trimming at V came to 4 bases and at J to 1 base, leaving 8 bases not matched to a gene. Germline CDR1 reads SGHKS; CDR2 reads YYEKEE (reference sequence). The CDR3 has 16 residues. The CDR3 region has the DNA TGTGCCAGCAGCCCTTGGGGGGGACAGGGGTCCTACGAGCAGTACTTC. Amino acid sequence: CASSPWGGQGSYEQYF.

This CDR3 is CASSAKTGELQYF. The CDR3 DNA reads as TGTGCCAGCTCAGCCAAGACAGGGGAACTTCAGTATTTT. The J gene is TRBJ2-3, the V gene TRBV18; 8 bases align to TRBD1. V dropped 5 bases and J dropped 12; count of bases not matched to a gene: 10. Germline V CDR1 and CDR2: KGHSH, LQKENI. The CDR3 runs 13 residues. Full variable domain (remainder filled in from reference TRBV18 and TRBJ2-3): NAGVMQNPRHLVRRRGQEARLRCSPMKGHSHVYWYRQLPEEGLKFMVYLQKENIIDESGMPKERFSAEFPKEGPSILRIQQVVRGDSAAYFCASSAKTGELQYFGPGTRLTVL.

The CDR3 sequence is CSVESGQSYGYTF. The CDR3 bases are TGCAGCGTTGAGTCGGGACAGAGCTATGGCTACACCTTC. V gene TRBV29-1 combines with J gene TRBJ1-2; 7 bases map to TRBD1. This CDR3 comprises 13 residues. Germline V lookup: CDR1 SQVTM, CDR2 ANQGSEA. With V trimmed by 3 bases and J by 4 bases, 5 bases remained unmatched. Looking up the rest from reference TRBV29-1 and TRBJ1-2 gives the full variable domain: SAVISQKPSRDICQRGTSLTIQCQVDSQVTMMFWYRQQPGQSLTLIATANQGSEATYESGFVIDKFPISRPNLTFSTLTVSNMSPEDSSIYLCSVESGQSYGYTFGSGTRLTVV.

The chain uses TRBV4-2 and TRBJ1-3; D uncertain. Deletions cut 0 bases from V and 0 bases from J, with 12 bases between. CDR1 LGHNA and CDR2 YNFKEQ come from the germline V gene. The CDR3 length is 17 residues. CDR3: CASSQEFRAPSGNTIYF. The DNA of the CDR3 is TGTGCCAGCAGCCAAGAGTTCCGAGCTCCCTCTGGAAACACCATATATTTT.

The V and J genes are TRBV5-1 and TRBJ2-1; TRBD2 might be the D (6 bases). Germline V gene lookup returns CDR1 SGHRS and CDR2 YFSETQ. V was clipped by 4 bases and J by 4 bases, with 15 bases between them. The CDR3 runs to 15 residues. DNA for the CDR3: TGCGCCAGCAGCGACCGGGACTTGGGGTACAATGAGCAGTTCTTC. Its protein is CASSDRDLGYNEQFF.

The chain recombines TRBV5-1 with TRBJ1-1; 9 positions match TRBD1. Germline V gene sequence: CDR1 SGHRS, CDR2 YFSETQ. V lost 3 bases and J lost 7; bases outside the gene matches: 19. The CDR3 is 18 residues long. CDR3 bases: TGCGCCAGCAGCTCCGGTCCCGGGACAGGGATTCGGAGCGGTGAAGCTTTCTTT. Protein sequence: CASSSGPGTGIRSGEAFF.

The chain links TRBV15 to TRBJ1-2; 9 nucleotides agree with TRBD1. The CDR3 extends over 15 amino acids. V was clipped by 5 bases and J by 4 bases; unmatched bases: 8. Germline V gives CDR1 LNHNV, CDR2 YYDKDF (reference sequence). CDR3 protein: CATSLGQGWFYGYTF. For the CDR3, the DNA is TGTGCCACCAGCCTCGGACAGGGGTGGTTCTATGGCTACACCTTC.

The chain links TRBV13 to TRBJ2-3; TRBD2 aligns across 10 bases. The length of the CDR3 is 12 residues. Germline V gene data show CDR1 as PRHDT and CDR2 as FYEKMQ (reference sequence). With V trimmed by 3 bases and J by 14 bases, 5 bases remained unmatched. CDR3 DNA sequence: TGTGCCAGCAGCTTTCAAGCGGGGGGGGCGTATTTT. Translation gives CASSFQAGGAYF.

V usage is TRBV15 and J usage is TRBJ1-2; D might be TRBD1 (5 bases). The V end was cut by 5 bases, the J end by 0 bases, with 19 bases between. The CDR3 has 17 residues. The germline gives CDR1 LNHNV, CDR2 YYDKDF (reference sequence). CDR3 region: CATSALRGRETNYGYTF. In nucleotides, the CDR3 is TGTGCCACCAGCGCCTTAAGGGGAAGGGAAACTAACTATGGCTACACCTTC.

The genes are TRBV10-3 and TRBJ2-5; possibly TRBD2 for D (5 bases). Looked up from germline, CDR1 is ENHRY and CDR2 is SYGVKD. CDR3 length: 14 amino acids. V shed 2 bases and J shed 3 bases, with 10 bases lying between them. The CDR3 nucleotides read TGTGCCATCAGTGAGACAGCGGAGGAAGAGACCCAGTACTTC. This codes for CAISETAEEETQYF.

This clone appeared a few times. This chain uses TRBV11-2 with TRBJ1-2; D is ambiguous. The germline V gene has CDR1 SGHAT and CDR2 FQNNGV. The CDR3 loop spans 14 amino acids. V was trimmed by 5 bases and J by 6 bases, leaving 16 bases between them. The CDR3 spells CASSRSWLADGYTF. The DNA of the CDR3 is TGTGCCAGCAGCCGTTCTTGGTTGGCGGATGGCTACACCTTC.

J is TRBJ2-5 and V is TRBV6-1, with 7 bases lining up with TRBD2. Trimming took 4 bases from V and 4 from J; bases not matched to a gene: 6. The CDR3 runs to 14 residues. The V gene's germline CDR1 is MNHNS and CDR2 SASEGT. CDR3 bases: TGTGCCAGCAGTGGGGCGGGGGTTGGAGAGACCCAGTACTTC. Its protein is CASSGAGVGETQYF.

The J gene is TRBJ2-7, the V gene TRBV10-3; TRBD1 might be the D (6 bases). CDR3 length: 15 residues. With 1 base removed from V and 3 bases from J, the gap between germline ends came to 13 bases. The germline gives CDR1 ENHRY, CDR2 SYGVKD. Written as DNA, the CDR3 is TGTGCCATCAGTGAGTATGAAGGGGGAAACTACGAGCAGTACTTC. It encodes CAISEYEGGNYEQYF.

The V call is TRBV5-1, the J call TRBJ1-4; D is unresolved. The CDR3 has 14 residues. Germline V CDR1 and CDR2: SGHRS, YFSETQ. The V end was cut by 1 base, the J end by 8 bases, with 12 bases between. In nucleotides, the CDR3 is TGCGCCAGCAGCTTGCGAGGAGATGGGGAAAAACTGTTTTTT. Translating it yields CASSLRGDGEKLFF. The whole variable domain, filled in from reference TRBV5-1 and TRBJ1-4, reads KAGVTQTPRYLIKTRGQQVTLSCSPISGHRSVSWYQQTPGQGLQFLFEYFSETQRNKGNFPGRFSGRQFSNSRSEMNVSTLELGDSALYLCASSLRGDGEKLFFGSGTQLSVL.